Included here is one T cell receptor (beta chain) sequence, with context. The antigen remains undetermined. The V end was cut by 5 bases, the J end by 2 bases, with 20 bases between. This CDR3 contains 17 residues. CDR1 is SGHAT and CDR2 is FQNNGV in the germline V gene. The data derive from a study of graft-versus-host responses after intestinal transplantation. The assay was immunoSEQ multiplex PCR, and TCRdb's table has in-frame clones only and misses some. This table holds nearly 110,000 clones, 80% to 90% found once. The clonotype was recovered from a human donor who was the organ donor for an intestinal transplant. The starting material was unstimulated CD4+ T cells sorted from spleen or lymph node cells, obtained before transplant. V gene TRBV11-2 combines with J gene TRBJ2-3, with D possibly being TRBD2 (5 bases). The CDR3 DNA follows: TGTGCCAGCAGCACTGGTAACTGGGCACTAGTCACAGATACGCAGTATTTT. Translating gives CASSTGNWALVTDTQYF. Complete variable domain (other parts from reference TRBV11-2 and TRBJ2-3): EAGVAQSPRYKIIEKRQSVAFWCNPISGHATLYWYQQILGQGPKLLIQFQNNGVVDDSQLPKDRFSAERLKGVDSTLKIQPAKLEDSAVYLCASSTGNWALVTDTQYFGPGTRLTVL.